Presented here are 14 T cell receptor beta chains from one specimen sequenced in a study of blood T cells in healthy people across ages. Together with a sample-barcoded 5' primer, a J-beta primer mix was included in a second PCR lasting about 6 to 11 cycles. MiXCR, run by TCRdb on the 5' RACE reads, gives a single entry per CDR3 protein. There are around 800,000 distinct CDR3 sequences in the sample; around 62% occur only once, and about a quarter lies in the top ten. Sequenced material: blood. These receptors originate from a man aged 25 to 45 in good health.

The chain uses TRBV6-6 and TRBJ2-3, with D uncertain. Germline CDR1 reads MNHNY; CDR2 reads SVGAGI (reference sequence). The CDR3 extends over 14 amino acids. The V and J ends lost 2 bases and 2 bases respectively, with 8 bases between them. CDR3 bases: TGTGCCAGCAGTTACCGGCAGGCCACAGATACGCAGTATTTT. It is translated as CASSYRQATDTQYF.

This chain uses TRBV7-9 with TRBJ2-2, with 10 bases identical to TRBD1. Trimming at V came to 2 bases and at J to 4 bases, leaving 4 bases not matched to a gene. Germline CDR1 reads SEHNR; CDR2 reads FQNEAQ (reference sequence). This CDR3 has 16 residues. The CDR3 sequence is CASSLLGTGVTGELFF. Written as DNA, the CDR3 is TGTGCCAGCAGCTTACTAGGGACAGGGGTCACCGGGGAGCTGTTTTTT.

The chain joins TRBV5-1 to TRBJ2-3; 9 bases are a match to TRBD2. Germline V gene sequence: CDR1 SGHRS, CDR2 YFSETQ. V lost 0 bases to trimming and J lost 1 base; unmatched junction nucleotides: 6. The CDR3 consists of 17 residues. The DNA for the CDR3 is TGCGCCAGCAGCTTGGGTGCGGTAGCGGGGGGCACAGATACGCAGTATTTT. Amino acids: CASSLGAVAGGTDTQYF.

The rearrangement joins TRBV7-2 to TRBJ2-7, with TRBD2 matching 9 bases. With V trimmed by 2 bases and J by 1 base, 6 bases remained unmatched. The CDR3 is 16 amino acids. CDR1 SGHTA and CDR2 FQGNSA come from the germline V gene. The CDR3 DNA reads TGTGCCAGCAGCTTACGGGGCGGGGGGGGATCCTACGAGCAGTACTTC. Protein product: CASSLRGGGGSYEQYF.

The chain employs TRBV20-1 and TRBJ1-2; D is uncertain. This CDR3 is built from 15 residues. V shed 0 bases and J shed 2 bases, with 13 bases lying between them. The V gene's germline CDR1 is DFQATT and CDR2 SNEGSKA (reference sequence). CDR3 sequence (DNA): TGCAGTGCTAGAGATGATTGGTTTTTAAACTATGGCTACACCTTC. Encoded protein: CSARDDWFLNYGYTF.

This clonotype appeared a few times. J is TRBJ2-4 and V is TRBV20-1; 11 bases map to TRBD1. This CDR3 spans 18 amino acids. V was pared by 1 base and J by 0 bases, with 8 bases of the junction left unmatched. Germline V gives CDR1 DFQATT, CDR2 SNEGSKA (reference sequence). The CDR3 sequence: CSARVRTGGFLAKNIQYF. For the CDR3, the DNA is TGCAGTGCTAGAGTCCGGACAGGGGGCTTTCTAGCCAAAAACATTCAGTACTTC.

A few counts support this clonotype. The chain employs TRBV29-1 and TRBJ2-7; TRBD2 agrees at 7 bases. From germline, CDR1 is SQVTM and CDR2 ANQGSEA. After removal of 7 bases from V and 3 bases from J, the junction contained 12 bases not matched to a gene. The CDR3 length is 14 residues. The CDR3 sequence is CSAEDRGEGYEQYF. CDR3 bases: TGCAGCGCCGAGGACCGGGGGGAGGGCTACGAGCAGTACTTC.

With regard to this clonotype: One junction end does not reproduce the germline sequence, and a read error may be involved. This chain uses TRBV6-5 with TRBJ2-3; D perhaps matches TRBD1 (5 bases). Germline values: CDR1 MNHEY, CDR2 SVGAGI. The CDR3 has 16 amino acids. CDR3 nucleotide sequence: TGTGCCAGCAGTCACTCGAAGACAGCGCCCACAGATACGCAGTATTTT. It codes for CASSHSKTAPTDTQYF.

J is TRBJ2-6 and V is TRBV29-1, with D possibly matching TRBD1 (6 bases). CDR1 SQVTM and CDR2 ANQGSEA come from the germline V gene. There are 15 residues in the CDR3. V was trimmed by 7 bases and J by 1 base, leaving 14 bases between them. The CDR3: CSAGHPISGANVLTF. DNA for the CDR3: TGCAGCGCGGGACATCCTATTTCTGGGGCCAACGTCCTGACTTTC.

This chain uses TRBV5-6 with TRBJ2-5; D is ambiguous. In germline, CDR1 is SGHDT, CDR2 YYEEEE. The V end lost 0 bases, the J end lost 1 base, and 7 bases lay between the germline ends. CDR3 length: 14 amino acids. The CDR3 sequence: CASSLVRFQETQYF. Here the CDR3 DNA reads TGTGCCAGCAGCTTGGTCAGGTTCCAAGAGACCCAGTACTTC.

This chain joins TRBV7-2 and TRBJ2-6, with 7 nucleotides matching TRBD1. The trim removed 5 bases at V and 1 base at J, leaving 11 bases unmatched. Germline V lookup: CDR1 SGHTA, CDR2 FQGNSA. This CDR3 is 18 amino acids long. The CDR3 sequence: CASSLRDSFNSGANVLTF. CDR3 nucleotide sequence: TGTGCCAGCAGCCTTCGGGACAGTTTCAATTCTGGGGCCAACGTCCTGACTTTC.

The chain recombines TRBV6-5 with TRBJ2-4; D tentatively reads TRBD1 or TRBD2 (5 bases each). The end of the DNA is better explained by TRBJ2-7, so the J call may be wrong. The CDR3 is made up of 18 amino acids. Looked up from germline, CDR1 is MNHEY and CDR2 is SVGAGI. CDR3: CASSYRIWGRGRAHEQYF. The CDR3 DNA sequence: TGTGCCAGCAGTTACCGAATCTGGGGCCGGGGAAGGGCCCACGAGCAGTACTTC.

V and J are TRBV4-3 and TRBJ2-1, with D perhaps TRBD2 (5 bases). Per the germline V gene, CDR1 is LGHNA and CDR2 is YSLEER. The V end was cut by 5 bases, the J end by 3 bases, with 8 bases between. The CDR3 spans 13 residues. The chain's CDR3 is CASSKSGYNEQFF. In DNA, the CDR3 is TGCGCCAGCAGCAAGAGCGGCTACAATGAGCAGTTCTTC.

V and J are TRBV6-7 and TRBJ2-3; D is unclear. TRBV6-7 is an ORF; its function is uncertain. The CDR3 is 13 amino acids. Between the trimmed V and J ends, which lost 0 bases and 9 bases, there was a span of 10 bases. The CDR3 reads CASSYSNQRTQYF. DNA for the CDR3: TGTGCCAGCAGTTACTCGAATCAAAGGACGCAGTATTTT.